The present T cell receptor (beta chain) was sequenced within a study of blood T cell repertoires in COVID-19. CDR3 size: 15 residues. Trimming cost V 4 bases and J 5 bases, with 18 bases left between them. The germline V gene has CDR1 SGHNT and CDR2 YYREEE (reference sequence). The table came from immunoSEQ multiplex PCR; TCRdb's copy has only in-frame clones and leaves some out. Here the sample spans around 150,000 clones, 80% to 90% being singletons. This clonotype was obtained from a man in his fifties with active COVID-19. The rearrangement links TRBV5-4 to TRBJ2-5; D may be TRBD1 (6 bases). Input material: peripheral blood. In DNA form, the CDR3 reads TGTGCCAGCAGCCCCTACAAGGGGGAAGGGGAGACCCAGTACTTC. Amino acid sequence: CASSPYKGEGETQYF.